This T cell receptor (beta chain) derives from a study of shared clonotypes between healthy human individuals. Across the study: Participating donors consisted of a couple of women and a few men aged 18 to 49. CD8 memory received one plate per donor, CD8 naive two, CD4 memory three and CD4 naive three.

Libraries were prepared by immunoSEQ multiplex PCR; TCRdb keeps only in-frame clonotypes and omits some of them. The sample lists about 680,000 clones, roughly 94% seen once, with approximately 25% in the top ten. CD45RO-negative, CCR7-selected cells formed the naive CD8 fraction, which excluded terminally differentiated effector memory CD45RA+ cells. The CDR3 is made up of 11 amino acids. The J segment lost 11 bases and the V segment lost 8 bases, leaving 4 bases of the junction unmatched. Germline-derived CDR1 and CDR2 are SNHLY and FYNNEI. This clonotype was obtained from a man aged 25-45 years in good health. The sequenced material came from naive CD8+ T cells sorted from blood. The chain employs TRBV2 and TRBJ1-1; TRBD1 matches 11 bases. The CDR3 spells CASPDRGHAFF. The CDR3 region has the DNA TGTGCCAGCCCGGACAGGGGGCATGCTTTCTTT.